This T cell receptor (beta chain) was captured by sequencing in a study of T cell changes during pregnancy in multiple sclerosis. In its sample, this clone was seen a few times. Produced via immunoSEQ multiplex PCR; TCRdb's table is partial and in-frame only. Here the sample spans about 87,000 clones, 85% to 95% being singletons. The germline V gene has CDR1 DFQATT and CDR2 SNEGSKA (reference sequence). The CDR3 spans 11 residues. Trimming left V 6 bases short and J 6 bases short, with 11 bases between. This receptor was identified in a female donor in good health, enrolled as a control in a pregnancy study. The V call is TRBV20-1, the J call TRBJ1-1; D is unresolved. The source material was peripheral blood, sampled in the third trimester of pregnancy. CDR3 amino acids: CSARSEAEAFF. Written as DNA, the CDR3 is TGCAGTGCCCGTTCCGAGGCTGAAGCTTTCTTT.